The 24 T cell receptor beta chains given below trace back to one sample, sequenced in a study of human T cells and chemical hapten exposure. TCRdb fed the RACE reads into MiXCR, producing one record per CDR3 protein. The sample has approximately 77,000 distinct CDR3 sequences, around 15% seen once. The time point is: pre-sensitization, week 0. Treatment specified: therapeutic diphenylcyclopropenone sensitization with weekly scalp DPC. This specimen was whole blood, taken in connection with sensitization to the hapten diphenylcyclopropenone (DPC). The receptor set was obtained from a woman aged 50 to 65 with alopecia areata. Some clones in this sample may be carry-over from other donors' samples.

The chain couples TRBV20-1 to TRBJ1-2; 7 positions agree with TRBD1. Looked up from germline, CDR1 is DFQATT and CDR2 is SNEGSKA (reference sequence). V lost 3 bases and J lost 4; bases outside the gene matches: 17. The CDR3 spans 17 residues. The chain's CDR3 is CSARGDVAGGYIYGYTF. For the CDR3, the DNA is TGCAGTGCTAGGGGAGATGTTGCAGGGGGTTATATCTATGGCTACACCTTC.

The chain is built from TRBV10-3 and TRBJ2-1; the match to TRBD2 covers 7 bases. The V segment lost 2 bases and the J segment 8 bases; nucleotides outside the gene matches: 9. CDR3 size: 15 residues. Germline values: CDR1 ENHRY, CDR2 SYGVKD. The CDR3, as DNA: TGTGCCATCAGTGAGCCGGGGACTACCGGGTATGAGCAGTTCTTC. It is translated as CAISEPGTTGYEQFF.

This clonotype has ten or more counts. CDR3 coding DNA: TGCGCCAGCAGCCAAGATAGCAACAGCGCGAACACCGGGGAGCTGTTTTTT. Translating it yields CASSQDSNSANTGELFF. The V and J genes are TRBV4-1 and TRBJ2-2; no firm D call. The CDR3 has 17 residues. With 0 bases removed from V and 0 bases from J, the gap between germline ends came to 11 bases. Germline CDR1 reads MGHRA; CDR2 reads YSYEKL.

This clonotype was recorded a few times. The rearrangement joins TRBV12-3 or TRBV12-4 to TRBJ1-5; 9 bases align to TRBD1. The V segment lost 5 bases and the J segment 2 bases; nucleotides outside the gene matches: 4. The CDR3 contains 15 residues. CDR3 DNA sequence: TGTGCCAGCAGTACTGGGACAGGGCGCAATCAGCCCCAGCATTTT. It encodes CASSTGTGRNQPQHF.

This clonotype was observed a handful of times. The rearrangement uses TRBV29-1 and TRBJ2-3; perhaps TRBD1 as D (6 bases). The CDR3 is 14 amino acids. The germline V gene encodes CDR1 SQVTM and CDR2 ANQGSEA. CDR3 DNA: TGCAACACGGAGAACAGGGATAGCACAGATACGCAGTATTTT. It is translated as CNTENRDSTDTQYF.

V is TRBV20-1 and J is TRBJ2-5, with D tentatively TRBD2 (6 bases). CDR1 and CDR2 (germline): DFQATT, SNEGSKA (reference sequence). This CDR3 has 13 amino acids. CDR3 DNA sequence: TGCACCCCTGCCGGCGGGGCCCAAGAGACCCAGTACTTC. This encodes CTPAGGAQETQYF.

The chain has TRBV29-1 and TRBJ2-1, with D perhaps TRBD1 (5 bases). CDR1 and CDR2 (germline): SQVTM, ANQGSEA. The CDR3 contains 14 residues. The V end lost 3 bases, the J end lost 2 bases, and 11 bases lay between the germline ends. The CDR3 DNA reads TGCAGCGTTGACTTCAGGGATCCCTACAATGAGCAGTTCTTC. It is translated as CSVDFRDPYNEQFF.

J is TRBJ2-2 and V is TRBV6-5, with D uncertain. The germline V gene encodes CDR1 MNHEY and CDR2 SVGAGI. Deletions cut 0 bases from V and 1 base from J, with 6 bases between. The CDR3 contains 15 residues. The CDR3 region has the DNA TGTGCCAGCAGTTACTCGACCTGGAACACCGGGGAGCTGTTTTTT. Translated: CASSYSTWNTGELFF.

The J gene is TRBJ1-5, the V gene TRBV7-9, with 7 bases matching TRBD1. The ends lost 5 bases at V and 2 bases at J; junction bases unmatched: 3. This CDR3 contains 14 residues. Germline V gene sequence: CDR1 SEHNR, CDR2 FQNEAQ (reference sequence). In nucleotides, the CDR3 is TGTGCCAGCAGCGGAGACAGGGGCAATCAGCCCCAGCATTTT. Its translation: CASSGDRGNQPQHF.

This clonotype has only a few counts. J is TRBJ1-3 and V is TRBV7-9; D ambiguous. CDR1 and CDR2 from the germline V gene are SEHNR and FQNEAQ (reference sequence). V lost 1 base, J lost 3 bases, and 13 bases lay in between. The CDR3 has 16 amino acids. CDR3 region: CASSLVAEIRGNTIYF. The CDR3 DNA follows: TGTGCCAGCAGCTTAGTGGCAGAGATCCGTGGAAACACCATATATTTT. The whole variable domain, filled in from reference TRBV7-9 and TRBJ1-3, reads DTGVSQNPRHKITKRGQNVTFRCDPISEHNRLYWYRQTLGQGPEFLTYFQNEAQLEKSRLLSDRFSAERPKGSFSTLEIQRTEQGDSAMYLCASSLVAEIRGNTIYFGEGSWLTVV.

This clonotype was seen ten or more times. This chain joins TRBV10-2 and TRBJ2-2; D not certain. The CDR3 consists of 14 residues. The germline V gene encodes CDR1 WSHSY and CDR2 SAAADI. The ends were cut back, 4 bases at V and 7 bases at J, with 13 bases in the middle. CDR3 DNA sequence: TGCGCCAGCAGTGTTCGTAGAGGAAGCGGGGAGCTGTTTTTT. Its protein product is CASSVRRGSGELFF.

The rearrangement uses TRBV7-2 and TRBJ2-2; perhaps TRBD1 as D (6 bases). V lost 5 bases to trimming and J lost 6 bases, with 10 bases between them. This CDR3 has 13 amino acids. CDR1 SGHTA and CDR2 FQGNSA come from the germline V gene. CDR3 sequence (DNA): TGTGCCAGCAGCCCAAACAGGGCCGGGGAGCTGTTTTTT. As protein: CASSPNRAGELFF.

This clonotype was found a few times. The rearrangement uses TRBV7-9 and TRBJ1-1; D is perhaps TRBD1 (6 bases). Germline CDR1 and CDR2: SEHNR and FQNEAQ (reference sequence). V was pared by 2 bases and J by 4 bases, with 20 bases between. This CDR3 contains 17 residues. This CDR3 reads CASSLRASGVTGTEAFF. In DNA form, the CDR3 reads TGTGCCAGCAGCTTACGTGCTTCAGGGGTAACAGGCACTGAAGCTTTCTTT.

The chain recombines TRBV6-6 with TRBJ2-1; 11 bases agree with TRBD1. V lost 6 bases and J lost 5; bases outside the gene matches: 6. The CDR3 sequence is 15 residues long. Germline CDR1 reads MNHNY; CDR2 reads SVGAGI (reference sequence). This CDR3 is CASSRPGQGDNEQFF. The CDR3 DNA follows: TGTGCCAGCAGCCGACCGGGACAGGGGGACAATGAGCAGTTCTTC.

This clonotype showed up many times. This chain joins TRBV3-1 and TRBJ2-7; 11 bases are a match to TRBD2. Germline CDR1 and CDR2: LGHDT and YNNKEL (reference sequence). The CDR3 loop spans 14 amino acids. V dropped 4 bases and J dropped 3; count of bases not matched to a gene: 2. The CDR3 reads CASSLAGGHYEQYF. DNA of the CDR3: TGTGCCAGCAGCCTAGCGGGAGGGCACTACGAGCAGTACTTC.

The CDR3 region is CAIRDPRGNTGELFF. The CDR3 DNA reads as TGTGCCATCAGGGACCCCAGGGGGAACACCGGGGAGCTGTTTTTT. The V gene is TRBV10-3, the J gene TRBJ2-2; TRBD1 might be the D (6 bases). Germline assignment: CDR1 ENHRY and CDR2 SYGVKD. V was trimmed by 6 bases and J by 1 base, leaving 12 bases between them. The CDR3 is 15 residues long.

J is TRBJ1-1 and V is TRBV4-1; the D is unclear. The germline CDR1 and CDR2 sequences are MGHRA and YSYEKL. CDR3 size: 16 residues. The V gene lost 2 bases and the J gene lost 3 bases, with 16 bases spanning the gap. The CDR3 loop is CASSQRVRGSDTEAFF. CDR3 DNA sequence: TGCGCCAGCAGCCAAAGAGTTCGGGGTTCAGACACTGAAGCTTTCTTT.

This clonotype has at least ten counts. The gene calls are TRBV6-5 and TRBJ1-4; a weak D match, TRBD1 (5 bases). This CDR3 contains 15 residues. Germline assignment: CDR1 MNHEY and CDR2 SVGAGI. V was shortened by 5 bases and J by 7 bases, with 17 bases between the two germline ends. The CDR3 region has the DNA TGTGCCAGCAGTCGAGGCGGGGCTCGAGGTGAAAAACTGTTTTTT. Translated: CASSRGGARGEKLFF.

This clonotype has at least ten counts. This chain links TRBV29-1 with TRBJ1-1; no definite D call. Germline V gene data show CDR1 as SQVTM and CDR2 as ANQGSEA. The CDR3 covers 11 residues. V lost 4 bases and J 1 base, leaving 4 bases between the germline ends. Here the CDR3 reads CSVARNTEAFF. DNA of the CDR3: TGCAGCGTTGCCAGGAACACTGAAGCTTTCTTT.

The genes are TRBV11-2 and TRBJ2-1, with TRBD2 matching 7 bases. V shed 2 bases and J 8 bases; nucleotides not matched to a gene: 12. Germline V CDR1 and CDR2: SGHAT, FQNNGV. This CDR3 has 16 residues. In DNA form, the CDR3 reads TGTGCCAGCAGCTTATACCCTGCGACTAGCATGTATGAGCAGTTCTTC. As protein: CASSLYPATSMYEQFF.

Here the CDR3 DNA reads TGTGCCTGGAGTGTAACGCGCCTAACAGATACGCAGTATTTT. It is translated as CAWSVTRLTDTQYF. V and J are TRBV30 and TRBJ2-3; D remains ambiguous. This CDR3 region has 14 residues. V was clipped by 0 bases and J by 3 bases, with 10 bases between them. Germline lookup yields CDR1 GTSNPN and CDR2 SVGIG (reference sequence).

The V gene is TRBV20-1, the J gene TRBJ1-3, with D uncertain. Germline CDR1 reads DFQATT; CDR2 reads SNEGSKA (reference sequence). The CDR3 has 13 amino acids. Between the trimmed V and J ends, which lost 2 bases and 0 bases, there was a span of 5 bases. CDR3 sequence: CSARQNSGNTIYF. CDR3 nucleotide sequence: TGCAGTGCTAGACAGAACTCTGGAAACACCATATATTTT.

The rearrangement joins TRBV5-1 to TRBJ2-7; possibly TRBD1 for D (5 bases). The CDR3 extends over 15 amino acids. The germline CDR1 and CDR2 sequences are SGHRS and YFSETQ. Trimming removed 2 bases from V and 0 bases from J, with 12 bases in between. The CDR3 loop reads CASSFTRESSYEQYF. The CDR3 region has the DNA TGCGCCAGCAGCTTTACCAGGGAAAGCTCCTACGAGCAGTACTTC.

This clonotype has more than one count but fewer than ten. This rearrangement joins TRBV7-2 to TRBJ2-1, with D unresolved. Trimming left V 0 bases short and J 5 bases short, with 5 bases between. Germline V gene lookup returns CDR1 SGHTA and CDR2 FQGNSA. The CDR3 totals 13 residues. CDR3 bases: TGTGCCAGCAGCTTAGCCTTGGACAATGAGCAGTTCTTC. Encoded protein: CASSLALDNEQFF.